A single sample is the source of the 21 T cell receptor beta chains below, sequenced in a study of shared clonotypes between healthy human individuals. TCRdb keeps only in-frame clones here, not all; method: immunoSEQ multiplex PCR. The table includes approximately 840,000 clones, approximately 96% detected once. Naive CD8 cells lacked CD45RO, underwent positive selection for CCR7 and left out terminally differentiated effector memory CD45RA+ cells. Material: naive CD8+ T cells sorted from blood. These receptors came from a man aged 25-45 years in good health.

This clone was recorded only once. The chain is built from TRBV10-3 and TRBJ2-7; D gene uncertain. Germline V gives CDR1 ENHRY, CDR2 SYGVKD. This CDR3 region has 11 residues. Trimming took off 6 bases at V and 2 bases at J, with 5 bases between the two ends. The DNA of the CDR3 is TGTGCCATCAGGGACCCCTACGAGCAGTACTTC. This sequence encodes CAIRDPYEQYF.

The chain combines TRBV6-6 with TRBJ1-4; no clear D gene. This CDR3 comprises 15 residues. Germline V gene data show CDR1 as MNHNY and CDR2 as SVGAGI (reference sequence). V was trimmed by 11 bases and J by 0 bases, leaving 16 bases between them. The CDR3 loop is CAAGAGTATNEKLFF. The CDR3 DNA reads as TGTGCCGCTGGCGCAGGCACTGCAACTAATGAAAAACTGTTTTTT.

The CDR3 spells CASSRAGVIDEQYF. CDR3 nucleotide sequence: TGTGCCAGTTCTCGAGCGGGAGTGATTGACGAGCAGTACTTC. This chain joins TRBV9 and TRBJ2-7; 8 bases are a match to TRBD2. This CDR3 spans 14 amino acids. The trim removed 8 bases at V and 5 bases at J, leaving 12 bases unmatched. CDR1 is SGDLS and CDR2 is YYNGEE in the germline V gene. The full variable domain, with the rest looked up from reference TRBV9 and TRBJ2-7, is DSGVTQTPKHLITATGQRVTLRCSPRSGDLSVYWYQQSLDQGLQFLIQYYNGEERAKGNILERFSAQQFPDLHSELNLSSLELGDSALYFCASSRAGVIDEQYFGPGTRLTVT.

The chain carries TRBV9 and TRBJ1-1; no clear D gene. Trimming stripped 0 bases from V and 11 bases from J, with 17 bases between. The CDR3 runs to 14 residues. The germline gives CDR1 SGDLS, CDR2 YYNGEE. In nucleotides, the CDR3 is TGTGCCAGCAGCGTAGGTAAAGACACACCGAGGGCTTTCTTT. Protein: CASSVGKDTPRAFF.

V gene TRBV7-9 combines with J gene TRBJ2-7; TRBD1 aligns across 9 bases. The ends lost 5 bases at V and 4 bases at J; junction bases unmatched: 9. Germline V gene lookup returns CDR1 SEHNR and CDR2 FQNEAQ (reference sequence). The CDR3 length is 15 residues. This chain's CDR3 is CASSDTGGFRYEQYF. The CDR3 coding sequence is TGTGCCAGCAGCGACACAGGGGGCTTTAGATACGAGCAGTACTTC.

The gene calls are TRBV7-7 and TRBJ2-3; 9 bases line up with TRBD2. Germline V gene data show CDR1 as SSHAT and CDR2 as FNYEAQ (reference sequence). V lost 5 bases and J lost 3; bases outside the gene matches: 6. This CDR3 region has 15 residues. Written as DNA, the CDR3 is TGTGCCAGCAGCCCGACTAGCGGAATTACAGATACGCAGTATTTT. It codes for CASSPTSGITDTQYF.

This clone was seen just once. The chain has TRBV6-5 and TRBJ2-7; 7 bases line up with TRBD2. Trimming removed 8 bases from V and 1 base from J; junction bases left unmatched: 11. Germline V gives CDR1 MNHEY, CDR2 SVGAGI. The CDR3 is 15 residues long. The chain's CDR3 is CASASAGEGSYEQYF. CDR3 DNA: TGTGCCAGCGCCTCGGCGGGAGAAGGATCCTACGAGCAGTACTTC.

The gene calls are TRBV2 and TRBJ2-5; the match to TRBD2 covers 7 bases. The germline V gene has CDR1 SNHLY and CDR2 FYNNEI. J lost 4 bases, V lost 3 bases, and 2 bases had no gene match. The CDR3 runs 13 residues. The CDR3 here is CASSDLAAETQYF. In nucleotides, the CDR3 is TGTGCCAGCAGTGACCTAGCGGCAGAGACCCAGTACTTC.

The chain combines TRBV29-1 with TRBJ2-1; D may be TRBD2 (5 bases). There are 17 residues in the CDR3. In germline, CDR1 is SQVTM, CDR2 ANQGSEA. V gave up 2 bases and J gave up 5 bases, with 22 bases separating them. DNA of the CDR3: TGCAGCGTTGAACCTTTCTCCCCTAAGTTTAGCGACAATGAGCAGTTCTTC. Encoded protein: CSVEPFSPKFSDNEQFF.

This chain connects TRBV27 to TRBJ2-5; tentative D call: TRBD1 (6 bases). The CDR3 contains 16 residues. From germline, CDR1 is MNHEY and CDR2 SMNVEV (reference sequence). V lost 5 bases and J lost 0, with 16 bases in between. The CDR3 nucleotides read TGTGCCAGCAGTAGCTACCGGGACACCTACCAAGAGACCCAGTACTTC. Its translation: CASSSYRDTYQETQYF.

The gene calls are TRBV29-1 and TRBJ2-1, with a weak D call TRBD2 (5 bases). Trimming removed 1 base at V and 4 bases at J, with 14 bases between. The germline gives CDR1 SQVTM, CDR2 ANQGSEA. The CDR3 sequence is 15 residues long. In nucleotides, the CDR3 is TGCAGCGTTGAAGGTCGGATCGGGAATTACAATGAGCAGTTCTTC. As protein: CSVEGRIGNYNEQFF.

This clone showed up just once. This chain uses TRBV6-6 with TRBJ2-5; D gene unclear. In germline, CDR1 is MNHNY, CDR2 SVGAGI (reference sequence). CDR3 length equals 13 residues. V was clipped by 3 bases and J by 2 bases, with 7 bases between them. CDR3 amino acids: CASSYGVQETQYF. CDR3 DNA: TGTGCCAGCAGTTATGGGGTACAAGAGACCCAGTACTTC.

The chain combines TRBV4-1 with TRBJ2-7; 13 bases map to TRBD2. This CDR3 has 15 amino acids. V trimming: 5 bases; J trimming: 5 bases; junction bases outside the gene matches: 6. Looked up from germline, CDR1 is MGHRA and CDR2 is YSYEKL. CDR3 residues: CASSALAGGGDEQYF. The CDR3 DNA reads TGCGCCAGCAGCGCACTAGCGGGAGGGGGAGACGAGCAGTACTTC.

This clone has only one observation. This chain links TRBV7-9 with TRBJ1-5; no reliable D call. Deletions cut 2 bases from V and 5 bases from J, with 7 bases between. The length of the CDR3 is 13 residues. Germline values: CDR1 SEHNR, CDR2 FQNEAQ (reference sequence). CDR3: CASSLIGDQPQHF. The CDR3 bases are TGTGCCAGCAGCTTAATCGGGGATCAGCCCCAGCATTTT. The variable domain in full, with the rest retrieved from reference TRBV7-9 and TRBJ1-5, is DTGVSQNPRHKITKRGQNVTFRCDPISEHNRLYWYRQTLGQGPEFLTYFQNEAQLEKSRLLSDRFSAERPKGSFSTLEIQRTEQGDSAMYLCASSLIGDQPQHFGDGTRLSIL.

This chain uses TRBV7-9 with TRBJ2-1, with 9 bases aligning to TRBD2. J gave up 4 bases and V 5 bases, and 12 bases lay outside the gene matches. The germline V gene has CDR1 SEHNR and CDR2 FQNEAQ (reference sequence). The CDR3 covers 17 residues. CDR3 loop: CASSPDAFSGSYNEQFF. The CDR3 DNA follows: TGTGCCAGCAGCCCCGACGCGTTTAGCGGGAGTTACAATGAGCAGTTCTTC.

The rearrangement uses TRBV5-1 and TRBJ2-7, with TRBD1 matching 9 bases. CDR3 length equals 17 residues. V trimming: 4 bases; J trimming: 2 bases; junction bases outside the gene matches: 13. Germline values: CDR1 SGHRS, CDR2 YFSETQ. The CDR3 coding sequence is TGCGCCAGCAGCCCCTACAGCTCCGGGACAGGGACCTACGAGCAGTACTTC. It is translated as CASSPYSSGTGTYEQYF.

The chain is built from TRBV29-1 and TRBJ2-7, with D perhaps TRBD2 (6 bases). The CDR3 runs 14 residues. Germline-derived CDR1 and CDR2 are SQVTM and ANQGSEA. V lost 3 bases to trimming and J lost 3 bases, with 15 bases between them. CDR3 sequence: CSVESGGTNYEQYF. CDR3 nucleotides: TGCAGCGTTGAGTCGGGCGGGACCAACTACGAGCAGTACTTC.

V is TRBV7-9 and J is TRBJ2-5; TRBD1 might be the D (5 bases). Germline V gene sequence: CDR1 SEHNR, CDR2 FQNEAQ (reference sequence). V gave up 4 bases and J gave up 2 bases, with 14 bases separating them. The CDR3 consists of 15 residues. DNA for the CDR3: TGTGCCAGCAGCTCACCCGACAGAAGGCAAGAGACCCAGTACTTC. Translating it yields CASSSPDRRQETQYF.

CDR3 sequence: CSVDRQFF. The CDR3 coding sequence is TGCAGCGTTGACAGGCAATTCTTT. The gene calls are TRBV29-1 and TRBJ1-1, with D hard to call. V was shortened by 3 bases and J by 14 bases, with 7 bases between the two germline ends. The CDR3 contains 8 residues. Germline CDR1 and CDR2: SQVTM and ANQGSEA.

V and J are TRBV5-1 and TRBJ2-2, with D unclear. This CDR3 region has 14 residues. Germline-derived CDR1 and CDR2 are SGHRS and YFSETQ. V gave up 5 bases and J gave up 4 bases, with 12 bases separating them. Here the CDR3 reads CASSLLSPTGELFF. CDR3 DNA sequence: TGCGCCAGCAGTCTACTAAGCCCCACCGGGGAGCTGTTTTTT. The full variable domain, completed using reference TRBV5-1 and TRBJ2-2, is KAGVTQTPRYLIKTRGQQVTLSCSPISGHRSVSWYQQTPGQGLQFLFEYFSETQRNKGNFPGRFSGRQFSNSRSEMNVSTLELGDSALYLCASSLLSPTGELFFGEGSRLTVL.

V usage is TRBV7-9 and J usage is TRBJ2-2, with TRBD1 matching 9 bases. The CDR3 has 15 residues. Germline CDR1 reads SEHNR; CDR2 reads FQNEAQ (reference sequence). Trimming removed 6 bases from V and 4 bases from J; junction bases left unmatched: 6. The CDR3 protein is CASSLLGQGTGELFF. In DNA, the CDR3 is TGTGCCAGCAGTTTACTGGGACAGGGCACCGGGGAGCTGTTTTTT.